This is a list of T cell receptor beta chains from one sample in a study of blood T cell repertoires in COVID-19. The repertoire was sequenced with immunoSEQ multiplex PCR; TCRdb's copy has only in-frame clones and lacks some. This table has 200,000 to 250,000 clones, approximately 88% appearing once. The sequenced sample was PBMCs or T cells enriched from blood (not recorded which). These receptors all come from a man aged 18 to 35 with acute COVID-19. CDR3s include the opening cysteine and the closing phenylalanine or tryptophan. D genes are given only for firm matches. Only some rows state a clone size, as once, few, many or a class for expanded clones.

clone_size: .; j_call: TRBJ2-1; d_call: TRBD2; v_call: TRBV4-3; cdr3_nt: TGCGCCAGCAGCCAAGATTTGGCTAGCGGGAGTGGTTCGCGAAATGAGCAGTTCTTC; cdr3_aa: CASSQDLASGSGSRNEQFF
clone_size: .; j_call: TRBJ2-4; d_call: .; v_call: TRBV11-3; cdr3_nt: TGTGCCAGCAGCGACGGAGTACTAGCCAAAAACATTCAGTACTTC; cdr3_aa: CASSDGVLAKNIQYF
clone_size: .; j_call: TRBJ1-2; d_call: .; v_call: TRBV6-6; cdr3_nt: TGTGCCAGCTTCTTGGAGTTTCGGAATGGCTACACCTTC; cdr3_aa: CASFLEFRNGYTF
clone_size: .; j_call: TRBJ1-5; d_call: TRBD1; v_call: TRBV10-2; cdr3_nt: TGCGCCAGCAGCGATCACAGGGGGTCGGGGCAGCCCCAGCATTTT; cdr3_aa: CASSDHRGSGQPQHF
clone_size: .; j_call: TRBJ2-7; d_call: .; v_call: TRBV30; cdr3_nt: TGTGCCTGGAGTGTTACAGAGCCCTACGAGCAGTACTTC; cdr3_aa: CAWSVTEPYEQYF
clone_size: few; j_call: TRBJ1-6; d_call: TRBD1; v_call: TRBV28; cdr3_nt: TGTGCCAGCAGTTCCCCCTGGACAGGGCCCTATAATTCACCCCTCCACTTT; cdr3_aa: CASSSPWTGPYNSPLHF
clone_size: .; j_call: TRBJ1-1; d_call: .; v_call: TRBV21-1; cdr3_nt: TGTGCCAGCAGCAAAGCGGAGGAGGGGACAGCCCTTCCTATGAACACTGAAGCTTTCTTT; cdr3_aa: CASSKAEEGTALPMNTEAFF
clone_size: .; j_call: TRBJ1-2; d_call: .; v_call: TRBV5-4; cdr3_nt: TGTGCCAGCAGCTTGGTCACGCGGGAGGGCTACACCTTC; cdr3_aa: CASSLVTREGYTF
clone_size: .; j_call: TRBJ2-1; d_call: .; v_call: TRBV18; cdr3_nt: TGTGCCAGCTCACTCACCCCCCTACTCGCGGACTCCTACAATGAGCAGTTCTTC; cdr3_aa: CASSLTPLLADSYNEQFF
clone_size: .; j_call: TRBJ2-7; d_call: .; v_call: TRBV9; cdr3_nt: TGTGCCAGCAGTGATATAGCGGTCACCTACGAGCAGTACTTC; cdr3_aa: CASSDIAVTYEQYF
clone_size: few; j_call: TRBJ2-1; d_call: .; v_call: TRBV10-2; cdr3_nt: TGCGCCAGCACCCCGGAGGGCCTTTACAATGAGCAGTTCTTC; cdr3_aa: CASTPEGLYNEQFF
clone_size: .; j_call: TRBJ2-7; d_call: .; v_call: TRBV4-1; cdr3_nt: TGCGCCAGCAGCCAAGTCAGCGACGAGCAGTACTTC; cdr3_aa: CASSQVSDEQYF
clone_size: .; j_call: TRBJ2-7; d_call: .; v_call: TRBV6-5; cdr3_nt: TGTGCCAGCAGTTACTCGAGGCGTATCTACGAGCAGTACTTC; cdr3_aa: CASSYSRRIYEQYF
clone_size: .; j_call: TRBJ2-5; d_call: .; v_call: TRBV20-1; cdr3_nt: TGCAGTGCTAGTGGAGGGACCCAGTACTTC; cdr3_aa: CSASGGTQYF
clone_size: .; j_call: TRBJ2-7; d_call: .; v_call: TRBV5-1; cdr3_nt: TGCGCCAGCAGCTTGTCCCGAAGTACAACCTCCTACGAGCAGTACTTC; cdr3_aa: CASSLSRSTTSYEQYF
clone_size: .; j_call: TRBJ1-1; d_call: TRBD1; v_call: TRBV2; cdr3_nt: TGTGCCAGCATTAAGGGACAGATGAACACTGAAGCTTTCTTT; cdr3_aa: CASIKGQMNTEAFF
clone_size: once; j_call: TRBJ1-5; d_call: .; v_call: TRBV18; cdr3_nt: TGTGCCAGCTCACCGGAGGATAATCAGCCCCAGCATTTT; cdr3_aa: CASSPEDNQPQHF
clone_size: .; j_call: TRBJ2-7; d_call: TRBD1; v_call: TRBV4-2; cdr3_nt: TGTGCCAGCAGCCAAGATTTCGGGACAGGCTCCTACGAGCAGTACTTC; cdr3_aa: CASSQDFGTGSYEQYF
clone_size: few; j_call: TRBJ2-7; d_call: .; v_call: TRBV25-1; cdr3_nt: TGTGCCAGCAGTGAGGAGGGAGGCCTCTCCTACGAGCAGTACTTC; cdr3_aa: CASSEEGGLSYEQYF
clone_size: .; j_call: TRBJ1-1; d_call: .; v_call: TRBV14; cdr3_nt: TGTGCCAGCAGCCATCGCACAGGGACCACTGAAGCTTTCTTT; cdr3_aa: CASSHRTGTTEAFF
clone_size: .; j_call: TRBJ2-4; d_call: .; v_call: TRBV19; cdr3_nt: TGTGCCAGTAGTATCCTTGGGCCAAAAAACATTCAGTACTTC; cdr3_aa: CASSILGPKNIQYF
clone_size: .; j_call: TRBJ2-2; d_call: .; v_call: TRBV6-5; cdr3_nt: TGTGCCAGCAGACTGACTCCAGCGGGCGGAGGGGAGCTGTTTTTT; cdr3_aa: CASRLTPAGGGELFF
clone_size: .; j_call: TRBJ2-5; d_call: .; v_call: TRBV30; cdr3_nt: TGTGCCTGGGCCCACAGCCAAGAGACCCAGTACTTC; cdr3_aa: CAWAHSQETQYF
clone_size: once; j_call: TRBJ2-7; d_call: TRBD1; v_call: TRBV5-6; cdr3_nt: TGTGCCAGCACCCTTCGGACAGGGGGCCCCTACGAGCAGTACTTC; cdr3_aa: CASTLRTGGPYEQYF
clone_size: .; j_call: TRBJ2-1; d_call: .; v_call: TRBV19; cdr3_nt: TGTGCCAGTAGTATAGATCTTGCGGGGAGTAGCTACAATGAGCAGTTCTTC; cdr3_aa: CASSIDLAGSSYNEQFF
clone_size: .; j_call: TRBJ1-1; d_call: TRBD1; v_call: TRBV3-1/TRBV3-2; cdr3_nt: TGTGCCAGCAGCCAAGCAAGGGGGCACACTGAAGCTTTCTTT; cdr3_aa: CASSQARGHTEAFF
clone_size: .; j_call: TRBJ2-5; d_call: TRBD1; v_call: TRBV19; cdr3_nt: TGTGCCACCTCGACAGGGTTTCGGGAGACCCAGTACTTC; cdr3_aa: CATSTGFRETQYF
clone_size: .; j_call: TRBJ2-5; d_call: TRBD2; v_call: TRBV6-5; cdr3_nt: TGTGCCAGCAGTTACGTCGGAGCGGGAGGGGCAGAGACCCAGTACTTC; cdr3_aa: CASSYVGAGGAETQYF
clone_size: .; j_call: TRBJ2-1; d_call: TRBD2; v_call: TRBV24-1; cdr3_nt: TGTGCCACCAGTGAGTATCTAGCGGGGGTACTCAATGAGCAGTTCTTC; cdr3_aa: CATSEYLAGVLNEQFF
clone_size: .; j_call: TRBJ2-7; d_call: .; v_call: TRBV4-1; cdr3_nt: TGCGCCAGCAGCCAAGGGGGAAGGGGTTCAGGCGAGCAGTACTTC; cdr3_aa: CASSQGGRGSGEQYF
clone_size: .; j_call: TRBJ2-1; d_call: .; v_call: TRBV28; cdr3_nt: TGTGCCAGCAGAGGTAGAGGGTCGCTAGCAAGGAATGAGCAGTTCTTC; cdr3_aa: CASRGRGSLARNEQFF
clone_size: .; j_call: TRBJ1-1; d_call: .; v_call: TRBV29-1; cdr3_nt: TGCAGCGCAAAAACAGGGCACACTGAAGCTTTCTTT; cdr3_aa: CSAKTGHTEAFF
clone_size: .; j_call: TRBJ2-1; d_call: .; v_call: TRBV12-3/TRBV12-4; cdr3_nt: TGTGCCAGCAGTTTCGGTGTCGATGAGCAGTTCTTC; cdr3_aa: CASSFGVDEQFF
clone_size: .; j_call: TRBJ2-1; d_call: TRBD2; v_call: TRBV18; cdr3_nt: TGTGCCAGCTCACCAGCGGGAGCCTCCTACAATGAGCAGTTCTTC; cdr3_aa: CASSPAGASYNEQFF